The present TCR beta chain was sequenced within a study of blood T cell repertoires in COVID-19. Overall study: Sites in the United States, Italy and Spain provided acute and convalescent COVID-19 samples. In each case, the material was cDNA or gDNA derived from T cells, B-cell-depleted T cells, or PBMCs.

As processed by the authors: Nucleated cell counts were estimated from reference gene primer amplification. Sequenced by immunoSEQ multiplex PCR; TCRdb stores in-frame clones only, minus some. The DNA was the basis for D and trimming; V, J and clone size are from that table. The repertoire holds about 80,000 clones, with about four fifths as singletons. The sequenced material came from peripheral blood. The origin of this receptor is a human donor in a cohort sampled during active COVID-19.

The CDR3, as DNA: TGCGCCAGCAGCCAAGATCGACAGGGAAGCACAGATACGCAGTATTTT. Its translation: CASSQDRQGSTDTQYF. J is TRBJ2-3 and V is TRBV4-1, with TRBD1 identical over 7 bases. The CDR3 has 16 amino acids. Germline lookup yields CDR1 MGHRA and CDR2 YSYEKL. V lost 0 bases, J lost 0 bases, and 3 bases stayed unmatched.